The next 28 T cell receptor beta chains were all read from a single sample in a study of identical twins. MiXCR was run by TCRdb on the 5' RACE reads, yielding one entry per CDR3 protein. The sample includes 400,000 or so distinct CDR3 sequences, roughly 9% of them seen just once. The material sequenced was naive T cells sorted from blood. Receptors originate from a woman in her fifties or sixties in good health.

This chain uses TRBV7-6 with TRBJ2-1; TRBD1 aligns across 8 bases. Trimming removed 0 bases from V and 7 bases from J; junction bases left unmatched: 8. The CDR3 is made up of 16 amino acids. Germline V gene lookup returns CDR1 SGHVS and CDR2 FNYEAQ. This chain's CDR3 is CASSLADRETRNEQFF. For the CDR3, the DNA is TGTGCCAGCAGCTTAGCGGACAGGGAGACTCGGAATGAGCAGTTCTTC.

The V and J genes are TRBV5-1 and TRBJ2-5; 9 bases line up with TRBD2. This CDR3 is built from 16 residues. Looked up from germline, CDR1 is SGHRS and CDR2 is YFSETQ. The ends lost 0 bases at V and 3 bases at J; junction bases unmatched: 6. This CDR3 is CASSLGSGRREETQYF. The CDR3 region has the DNA TGCGCCAGCAGCTTGGGTAGCGGGAGAAGGGAAGAGACCCAGTACTTC.

This clonotype was observed a handful of times. The chain has TRBV27 and TRBJ2-4, with D perhaps TRBD2 (6 bases). Germline values: CDR1 MNHEY, CDR2 SMNVEV (reference sequence). This CDR3 has 15 amino acids. V was shortened by 3 bases and J by 0 bases, with 9 bases between the two germline ends. The CDR3 protein is CASSLQAGAKNIQYF. CDR3 coding DNA: TGTGCCAGCAGTTTGCAAGCGGGAGCCAAAAACATTCAGTACTTC.

V gene TRBV7-2 combines with J gene TRBJ2-5; the match to TRBD2 covers 7 bases. CDR1 is SGHTA and CDR2 is FQGNSA in the germline V gene. The CDR3 is 16 amino acids. With V trimmed by 5 bases and J by 4 bases, 13 bases remained unmatched. In DNA, the CDR3 is TGTGCCAGCAGCCGCCTTACAGCGGGGCGGGGAGAGACCCAGTACTTC. Amino acids: CASSRLTAGRGETQYF. Looking up the rest from reference TRBV7-2 and TRBJ2-5 gives the full variable domain: GAGVSQSPSNKVTEKGKDVELRCDPISGHTALYWYRQSLGQGLEFLIYFQGNSAPDKSGLPSDRFSAERTGGSVSTLTIQRTQQEDSAVYLCASSRLTAGRGETQYFGPGTRLLVL.

This clonotype was found a few times. V is TRBV7-3 and J is TRBJ2-3; D unresolved. The V end lost 5 bases, the J end lost 1 base, and 13 bases lay between the germline ends. The CDR3 runs to 15 residues. Germline lookup yields CDR1 SGHTA and CDR2 FQGTGA. CDR3 sequence: CASSPVTGRTDTQYF. The CDR3 DNA reads TGTGCCAGCAGCCCCGTCACGGGCCGCACAGATACGCAGTATTTT.

Many counts were recorded for this clonotype. The chain employs TRBV19 and TRBJ2-5; D gene unclear. This CDR3 comprises 12 residues. The germline CDR1 and CDR2 sequences are LNHDA and SQIVND (reference sequence). V lost 5 bases to trimming and J lost 4 bases, with 8 bases between them. In nucleotides, the CDR3 is TGTGCCAGTAGTTTGCCCGGAGAGACCCAGTACTTC. As protein: CASSLPGETQYF.

The chain links TRBV29-1 to TRBJ2-7, with TRBD2 identical over 8 bases. The CDR3 covers 15 residues. Germline V gene data show CDR1 as SQVTM and CDR2 as ANQGSEA. With V trimmed by 0 bases and J by 1 base, 5 bases remained unmatched. CDR3 sequence (DNA): TGCAGCGTTGAAGAACCAGCGGGGGATTCCTACGAGCAGTACTTC. It is translated as CSVEEPAGDSYEQYF.

This clonotype turned up a few times. The chain combines TRBV5-6 with TRBJ2-3; TRBD2 aligns across 7 bases. V was pared by 6 bases and J by 1 base, with 14 bases of the junction left unmatched. The CDR3 sequence is 17 residues long. The V gene's germline CDR1 is SGHDT and CDR2 YYEEEE. As DNA, the CDR3 is TGTGCCAGCATCGGTTGGGCTAGCGGACAACGCACAGATACGCAGTATTTT. Translation gives CASIGWASGQRTDTQYF. Full variable domain (missing parts from reference TRBV5-6 and TRBJ2-3): DAGVTQSPTHLIKTRGQQVTLRCSPKSGHDTVSWYQQALGQGPQFIFQYYEEEERQRGNFPDRFSGHQFPNYSSELNVNALLLGDSALYLCASIGWASGQRTDTQYFGPGTRLTVL.

This clonotype has at least ten counts. The chain recombines TRBV24-1 with TRBJ2-4; a weak D match, TRBD1 (6 bases). V was shortened by 4 bases and J by 2 bases, with 14 bases between the two germline ends. The CDR3 runs to 16 residues. The germline V gene has CDR1 KGHDR and CDR2 SFDVKD. The CDR3 DNA is TGTGCCACCAGTGAGGACAGAGGGAGCTCCAAAAACATTCAGTACTTC. Its protein product is CATSEDRGSSKNIQYF.

In this sample, this clonotype turned up a few times. The CDR3 sequence is CASSMPGEVAYEQYF. The CDR3 DNA reads TGTGCCAGTAGTATGCCGGGCGAGGTAGCCTACGAGCAGTACTTC. The chain couples TRBV19 to TRBJ2-7; D is unresolved. The CDR3 is made up of 15 amino acids. V was shortened by 3 bases and J by 2 bases, with 14 bases between the two germline ends. In germline, CDR1 is LNHDA, CDR2 SQIVND (reference sequence).

The chain joins TRBV4-2 to TRBJ2-1; TRBD2 agrees at 12 bases. Trimming cost V 2 bases and J 6 bases; bases outside gene matches: 2. Germline loops: CDR1 LGHNA, CDR2 YNFKEQ. The CDR3 is made up of 15 amino acids. CDR3 DNA sequence: TGTGCCAGCAGCCAACTAGCGGGAGGGGGCAATGAGCAGTTCTTC. This gives the protein CASSQLAGGGNEQFF.

This clonotype was counted only a few times. The chain employs TRBV10-3 and TRBJ2-1; D is unresolved. The germline CDR1 and CDR2 sequences are ENHRY and SYGVKD. Trimming shortened V by 7 bases and J by 8 bases, and 12 bases separated the two germline ends. The length of the CDR3 is 12 residues. CDR3 loop: CAIKSSTHEQFF. DNA of the CDR3: TGTGCCATCAAAAGTTCGACCCATGAGCAGTTCTTC.

This clonotype was picked up a small number of times. The rearrangement joins TRBV20-1 to TRBJ2-2; 7 bases agree with TRBD2. The CDR3 is 17 residues long. Germline V lookup: CDR1 DFQATT, CDR2 SNEGSKA (reference sequence). With 0 bases clipped from V and 0 bases from J, the junction kept 7 bases outside the gene matches. The CDR3 sequence: CSARDPVGTTNTGELFF. The CDR3 DNA reads TGCAGTGCTAGAGATCCGGTTGGGACTACGAACACCGGGGAGCTGTTTTTT.

This clonotype was seen at least ten times. This chain uses TRBV12-3 or TRBV12-4 with TRBJ2-1, with D tentatively TRBD1 (5 bases). The CDR3 contains 12 residues. With 5 bases removed from V and 8 bases from J, the gap between germline ends came to 10 bases. CDR3 sequence (DNA): TGTGCCAGCAGTATAAGGGGCGATGAGCAGTTCTTC. It translates to CASSIRGDEQFF.

This clonotype showed up just a few times. The J gene is TRBJ1-2, the V gene TRBV28, with a weak D call TRBD1 (6 bases). The CDR3 spans 14 residues. Trimming took off 6 bases at V and 4 bases at J, with 15 bases between the two ends. Per germline, CDR1 MDHEN and CDR2 SYDVKM. CDR3 loop: CASRLPQGLYGYTF. CDR3 coding DNA: TGTGCCAGCAGGCTCCCACAGGGTCTCTATGGCTACACCTTC.

This clonotype was picked up many times. This chain links TRBV5-1 with TRBJ2-1; D is unclear. The CDR3 contains 12 residues. CDR1 and CDR2 from the germline V gene are SGHRS and YFSETQ. V lost 3 bases and J 9 bases, leaving 10 bases between the germline ends. The CDR3 region is CASSWESVEQFF. CDR3 nucleotide sequence: TGCGCCAGCAGCTGGGAATCGGTTGAGCAGTTCTTC.

The J gene is TRBJ1-1, the V gene TRBV4-1; TRBD1 aligns across 9 bases. V lost 4 bases, J lost 4 bases, and 13 bases stayed unmatched. CDR3 length: 17 amino acids. The V gene's germline CDR1 is MGHRA and CDR2 YSYEKL. The CDR3, as DNA: TGCGCCAGCAGCCCAGGGACAGGGATAAGGGCGAGCACTGAAGCTTTCTTT. As protein: CASSPGTGIRASTEAFF.

Here the CDR3 DNA reads TGTGCCAGCAGCGAGCATGGGGGCCCCTACGAGCAGTACGTC. Translating gives CASSEHGGPYEQYV. This chain links TRBV11-2 with TRBJ2-7; D is perhaps TRBD1 (6 bases). The CDR3 sequence is 14 residues long. The germline V gene has CDR1 SGHAT and CDR2 FQNNGV. With 5 bases removed from V and 2 bases from J, the gap between germline ends came to 13 bases.

This clonotype was seen more than once but under ten times. This chain connects TRBV4-1 to TRBJ2-1; D remains unclear. Per the germline V gene, CDR1 is MGHRA and CDR2 is YSYEKL. The CDR3 is made up of 13 amino acids. V was clipped by 8 bases and J by 5 bases, with 13 bases between them. CDR3 sequence (DNA): TGCGCCAGCGCGCCTCAGGTCGACAATGAGCAGTTCTTC. Amino acids: CASAPQVDNEQFF.

This chain joins TRBV13 and TRBJ2-3; 8 bases align to TRBD2. V gave up 3 bases and J gave up 3 bases; unmatched junction bases: 14. The V gene's germline CDR1 is PRHDT and CDR2 FYEKMQ (reference sequence). The CDR3 totals 18 residues. The CDR3 DNA sequence: TGTGCCAGCAGCTTGTTCCAGCGGGAGTTCCGAAATACAGATACGCAGTATTTT. This gives the protein CASSLFQREFRNTDTQYF. Combining the CDR3 with reference TRBV13 and TRBJ2-3 gives the whole variable domain AAGVIQSPRHLIKEKRETATLKCYPIPRHDTVYWYQQGPGQDPQFLISFYEKMQSDKGSIPDRFSAQQFSDYHSELNMSSLELGDSALYFCASSLFQREFRNTDTQYFGPGTRLTVL.

This sequence joins TRBV6-6 and TRBJ2-2; TRBD2 is a possible D gene (6 bases). CDR1 and CDR2 (germline): MNHNY, SVGAGI (reference sequence). The CDR3 is 13 residues long. V shed 7 bases and J shed 7 bases, with 13 bases lying between them. CDR3 protein: CASTVTRIGELFF. The CDR3 nucleotides are TGTGCCAGCACCGTGACTAGAATCGGGGAGCTGTTTTTT.

This clonotype was observed many times. V and J are TRBV9 and TRBJ2-7; TRBD2 aligns across 7 bases. Germline CDR1 is SGDLS and CDR2 is YYNGEE. The CDR3 runs to 14 residues. With V trimmed by 6 bases and J by 2 bases, 8 bases remained unmatched. In DNA, the CDR3 is TGTGCCAGCAACCCAAGCGGGATTACCTACGAGCAGTACTTC. It yields the protein CASNPSGITYEQYF. Full variable domain (outside the CDR3, taken from reference TRBV9 and TRBJ2-7): DSGVTQTPKHLITATGQRVTLRCSPRSGDLSVYWYQQSLDQGLQFLIQYYNGEERAKGNILERFSAQQFPDLHSELNLSSLELGDSALYFCASNPSGITYEQYFGPGTRLTVT.

This clonotype was seen repeatedly, ten times or more. J is TRBJ2-3 and V is TRBV12-3 or TRBV12-4, with TRBD1 identical over 8 bases. V was clipped by 2 bases and J by 4 bases; unmatched bases: 5. This CDR3 has 15 amino acids. Written as DNA, the CDR3 is TGTGCCAGCAGTTTATCCGCAGGGGGCGCAGATACGCAGTATTTT. It encodes CASSLSAGGADTQYF.

This clonotype was seen only a few times. The CDR3 spells CASSMPPGGYRNEQFF. The CDR3 coding sequence is TGTGCCAGTAGTATGCCACCAGGGGGCTATAGGAATGAGCAGTTCTTC. The V gene is TRBV19, the J gene TRBJ2-1; 8 bases fit TRBD1. CDR3 length equals 16 residues. V was pared by 3 bases and J by 7 bases, with 11 bases of the junction left unmatched. Per germline, CDR1 LNHDA and CDR2 SQIVND (reference sequence).

Only one count was recorded for this clonotype. This may stem from a read error, because a much larger clone lies one nucleotide away. The V call is TRBV12-3 or TRBV12-4, the J call TRBJ2-1; maybe TRBD1 (6 bases). There are 15 residues in the CDR3. CDR3 bases: TGTGCCAGCAGTTTCTCGGGACAAACCTTAAATGACCAGTTCTTC. It encodes CASSFSGQTLNDQFF.

The chain is built from TRBV19 and TRBJ2-1, with no clear D. The V gene lost 3 bases and the J gene lost 8 bases, with 11 bases spanning the gap. The CDR3 extends over 13 amino acids. Germline V CDR1 and CDR2: LNHDA, SQIVND (reference sequence). The CDR3 region has the DNA TGTGCCAGTAGTATCGGGTTGGGCGATGAGCAGTTCTTC. It specifies CASSIGLGDEQFF.

This clonotype was seen only a few times. This chain links TRBV6-2 or TRBV6-3 with TRBJ2-3, with D perhaps assigned TRBD1 or TRBD2 (5 bases each). V lost 5 bases to trimming and J lost 3 bases, with 15 bases between them. Germline V gene lookup returns CDR1 MNHEY and CDR2 SVGEGT. The CDR3 length is 15 residues. CDR3: CASSTGTTETDTQYF. The DNA of the CDR3 is TGTGCCAGCAGTACCGGGACGACCGAAACAGATACGCAGTATTTT.

This clonotype has only a few counts. This chain uses TRBV12-3 or TRBV12-4 with TRBJ2-3; possible D gene TRBD2, 6 bases. V was cut by 7 bases and J by 7 bases, with 12 bases left in between. The CDR3 contains 12 residues. The CDR3: CASTTDYHTQYF. In DNA, the CDR3 is TGTGCCAGCACCACGGACTACCATACGCAGTATTTT.